The clone carrying this T cell receptor beta chain was counted once. Its specificity is unknown. The data are from a study of CD8 T cells in Susac syndrome. Study-level background: Patients with Susac syndrome were therapy-naive, on corticosteroids, or on intravenous immunoglobulin alone at blood draw.

V lost 6 bases, J lost 0 bases, and 5 bases stayed unmatched. The CDR3 totals 17 residues. CDR1 and CDR2 (germline): SGHNT, YYREEE (reference sequence). Regarding the study as a whole: There was no clonal expansion in the CD4+ T cell repertoires of Susac syndrome.

RNA totalling about 0.5 to 1 ug underwent reverse transcription with random hexamers. The method of amplification for TCR beta CDR3 was immunoSEQ multiplex PCR, covering 54 Vbeta and 13 Jbeta. TCRdb processed the immunoSEQ multiplex PCR reads anew with MiXCR; each CDR3 protein has one entry. The sample contains hundreds of thousands of distinct CDR3 sequences, about 94% of which appear only once. This TCR derives from a human donor with Susac syndrome. V usage is TRBV5-4 and J usage is TRBJ2-2, with 13 bases identical to TRBD2. The sequencing sample was made of CD4+ T cells from PBMCs. DNA for the CDR3: TGTGCCAGCAAAAAACTAGCGGGGGGGCCGAACACCGGGGAGCTGTTTTTT. It yields the protein CASKKLAGGPNTGELFF.